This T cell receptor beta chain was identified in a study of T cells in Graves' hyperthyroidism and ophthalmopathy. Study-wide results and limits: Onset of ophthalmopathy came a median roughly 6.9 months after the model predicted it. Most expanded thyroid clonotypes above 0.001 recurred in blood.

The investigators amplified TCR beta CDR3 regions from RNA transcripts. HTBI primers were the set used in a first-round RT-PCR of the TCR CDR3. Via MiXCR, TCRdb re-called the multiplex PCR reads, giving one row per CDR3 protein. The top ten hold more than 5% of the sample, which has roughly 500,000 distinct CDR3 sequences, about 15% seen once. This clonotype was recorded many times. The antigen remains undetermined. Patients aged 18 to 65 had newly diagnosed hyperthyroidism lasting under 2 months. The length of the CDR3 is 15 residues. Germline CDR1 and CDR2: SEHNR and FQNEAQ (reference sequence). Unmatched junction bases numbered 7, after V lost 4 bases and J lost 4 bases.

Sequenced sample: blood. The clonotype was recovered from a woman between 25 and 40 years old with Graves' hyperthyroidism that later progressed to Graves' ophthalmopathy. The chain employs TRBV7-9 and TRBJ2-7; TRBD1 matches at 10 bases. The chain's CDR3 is CASSWSGTGAYEQYF. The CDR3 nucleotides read TGTGCCAGCAGCTGGTCCGGGACAGGGGCATACGAGCAGTACTTC.